This T cell receptor (beta chain) was found in a study of shared T cell receptors in the human thymus. The table came from immunoSEQ multiplex PCR; TCRdb's copy has only in-frame clones and leaves some out. The sample records some 640,000 clones, more than 70% being singletons. These data were also reused for a study on human thymus T cells. Turning to that study: Thymic samples were excised during corrective heart operations. There appeared to be biased usage of V and J genes in thymic and blood repertoires. Thymic repertoires from unrelated individuals overlapped highly, related research reported.

Sample: thymocytes. The receptor was derived from a boy under two years old with a congenital heart defect.

The CDR3 sequence: CASSFGIRNQPQHF. The DNA of the CDR3 is TGTGCCAGCAGTTTCGGGATTCGAAATCAGCCCCAGCATTTT. V gene TRBV28 combines with J gene TRBJ1-5, with D unclear. The ends were cut back, 3 bases at V and 4 bases at J, with 10 bases in the middle. CDR1 MDHEN and CDR2 SYDVKM come from the germline V gene. The CDR3 runs to 14 residues.